The sequence of this T cell receptor (beta chain) was determined in a study of blood T cell repertoires in COVID-19. Study as a whole: The United States, Italy and Spain provided the acute and convalescent COVID-19 samples. PBMCs, B-cell-depleted T cells, or T cells were the source of the cDNA or gDNA that made up the material.

V shed 4 bases, J shed 4 bases, and the junction held 4 bases outside the gene matches. The CDR3 is 14 amino acids. Germline CDR1 is MNHEY and CDR2 is SMNVEV (reference sequence). Original processing methods: Estimated nucleated cell counts came from reference gene primer amplification. Clones were sequenced by immunoSEQ multiplex PCR, and TCRdb holds only the in-frame ones, with some missing. Clonal size and the V and J genes are those of that table, whereas D and trimming came from the DNA. In the table there are 200,000 to 300,000 clones, about 89% of which are singletons. A few counts support this clone.

The chain joins TRBV27 to TRBJ2-1; 7 positions match TRBD1. The clonotype was recovered from a woman aged 35 to 49 who had recovered from COVID-19. The sample taken for sequencing was peripheral blood. Written as DNA, the CDR3 is TGTGCCAGCAGTTGGGACAGTGGTTACAATGAGCAGTTCTTC. It yields the protein CASSWDSGYNEQFF.